The present TCR beta chain was sequenced within a study of T cell clones after liver transplantation. In the study overall: Timepoints were pre-transplant, pre-withdrawal, and after withdrawal was completed or failed. Findings and caveats of the study: Small, mixed patient groups and varying post-transplant times limit these conclusions. Compared with third party-reactive sequences, donor-reactive ones declined more, independent of withdrawal success.

This CDR3 has 17 residues. Trimming removed 0 bases from V and 5 bases from J; junction bases left unmatched: 6. Germline V gene data show CDR1 as SGDLS and CDR2 as YYNGEE. The method was immunoSEQ multiplex PCR; TCRdb's version includes in-frame clones alone and lacks a portion of them. The sample lists approximately 70,000 clones; approximately 81% were seen once. Concerning this clone: Its antigen is unknown.

The sample in question was CD4+ T cells from blood, obtained around 48 months after liver transplant. The V gene is TRBV9, the J gene TRBJ2-2; 11 nucleotides align to TRBD2. The receptor was isolated from a human patient who received a liver transplant. Some T cells may originate from the graft donor. The CDR3 is CASSVGRGLAATGELFF. In nucleotides, the CDR3 is TGTGCCAGCAGCGTAGGTCGGGGACTAGCGGCAACCGGGGAGCTGTTTTTT. Full variable domain (missing parts from reference TRBV9 and TRBJ2-2): DSGVTQTPKHLITATGQRVTLRCSPRSGDLSVYWYQQSLDQGLQFLIQYYNGEERAKGNILERFSAQQFPDLHSELNLSSLELGDSALYFCASSVGRGLAATGELFFGEGSRLTVL.